A single T cell receptor beta chain is shown here with its context. This sample stems from a study of blood T cell repertoires in COVID-19. Study as a whole: The samples span acute and convalescent COVID-19 from the United States, Italy and Spain. From T cells, B-cell-depleted T cells, or PBMCs came the material, which was cDNA or gDNA.

The CDR3 is made up of 10 amino acids. Germline loops: CDR1 DFQATT, CDR2 SNEGSKA (reference sequence). Trimming left V 3 bases short and J 6 bases short, with 6 bases between. In the original workflow: From reference gene primer amplification, estimates of nucleated cell counts were derived. Sequenced by immunoSEQ multiplex PCR; TCRdb stores in-frame clones only, minus some. V and J calls and clone size follow that table, whereas D and trimming were derived from the DNA. The sample has under 75,000 clones, approximately 92% seen once. The material sequenced was peripheral blood. This receptor was taken from a man between 50 and 59 years old with active COVID-19. The gene calls are TRBV20-1 and TRBJ2-7, with D uncertain. The CDR3 DNA is TGCAGTGCTAGGGCATTCGAGCAGTACTTC. Protein: CSARAFEQYF.